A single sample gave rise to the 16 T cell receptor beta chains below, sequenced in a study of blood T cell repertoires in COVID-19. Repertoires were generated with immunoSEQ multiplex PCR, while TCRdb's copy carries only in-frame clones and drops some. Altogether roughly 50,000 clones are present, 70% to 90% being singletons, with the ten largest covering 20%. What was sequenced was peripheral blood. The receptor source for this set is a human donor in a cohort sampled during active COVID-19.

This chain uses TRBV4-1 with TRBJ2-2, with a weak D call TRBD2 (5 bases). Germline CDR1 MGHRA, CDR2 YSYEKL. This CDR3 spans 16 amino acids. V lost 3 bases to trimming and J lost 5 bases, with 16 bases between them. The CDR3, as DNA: TGCGCCAGCAGCCACCCTTACCGGGATGGGACCGGGGAGCTGTTTTTT. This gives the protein CASSHPYRDGTGELFF.

The CDR3 here is CASSYSGRASYEQYF. The CDR3 region has the DNA TGTGCCAGCAGTTACTCGGGCAGGGCCAGCTACGAGCAGTACTTC. V gene TRBV6-5 combines with J gene TRBJ2-7; the D gene is possibly TRBD1 (5 bases). The CDR3 contains 15 residues. V lost 0 bases to trimming and J lost 3 bases, with 12 bases between them. Germline CDR1 and CDR2: MNHEY and SVGAGI.

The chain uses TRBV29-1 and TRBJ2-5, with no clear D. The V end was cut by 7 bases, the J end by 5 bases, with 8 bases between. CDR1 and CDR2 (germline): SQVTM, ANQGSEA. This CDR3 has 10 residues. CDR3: CSAGEETQYF. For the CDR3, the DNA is TGCAGCGCCGGTGAGGAGACCCAGTACTTC.

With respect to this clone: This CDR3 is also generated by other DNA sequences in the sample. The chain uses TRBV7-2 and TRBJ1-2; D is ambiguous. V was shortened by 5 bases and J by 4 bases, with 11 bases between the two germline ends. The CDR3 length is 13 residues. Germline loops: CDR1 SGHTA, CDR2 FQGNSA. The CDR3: CASSPEGGYGYTF. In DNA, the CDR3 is TGTGCCAGCAGCCCGGAGGGCGGCTATGGCTACACCTTC.

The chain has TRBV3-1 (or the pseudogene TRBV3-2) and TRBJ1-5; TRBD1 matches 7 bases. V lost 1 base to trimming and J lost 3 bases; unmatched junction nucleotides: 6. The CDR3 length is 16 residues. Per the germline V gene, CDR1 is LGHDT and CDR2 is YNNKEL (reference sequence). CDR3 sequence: CASSQGSGQFNQPQHF. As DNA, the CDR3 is TGTGCCAGCAGCCAAGGGTCGGGACAGTTCAATCAGCCCCAGCATTTT.

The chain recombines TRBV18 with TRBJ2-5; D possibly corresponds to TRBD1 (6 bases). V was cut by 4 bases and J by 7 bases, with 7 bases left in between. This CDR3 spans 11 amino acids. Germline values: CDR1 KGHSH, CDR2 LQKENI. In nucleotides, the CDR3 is TGTGCCAGCTCACAAGGGGGGACCCAGTACTTC. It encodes CASSQGGTQYF.

The DNA for the CDR3 is TGCAGCGTCCTAGAAGGAGATACGCAGTATTTT. It yields the protein CSVLEGDTQYF. V usage is TRBV29-1 and J usage is TRBJ2-3, with D hard to call. The CDR3 totals 11 residues. Deletions cut 6 bases from V and 5 bases from J, with 9 bases between. Germline V gene data show CDR1 as SQVTM and CDR2 as ANQGSEA.

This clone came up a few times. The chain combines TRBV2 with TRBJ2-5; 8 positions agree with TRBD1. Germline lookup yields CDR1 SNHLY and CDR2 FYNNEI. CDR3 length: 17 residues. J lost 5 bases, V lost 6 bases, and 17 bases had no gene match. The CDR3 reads CASSEVTWTGTSETQYF. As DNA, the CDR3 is TGTGCCAGCAGCGAGGTAACGTGGACAGGGACGTCGGAGACCCAGTACTTC. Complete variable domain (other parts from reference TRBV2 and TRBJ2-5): EPEVTQTPSHQVTQMGQEVILRCVPISNHLYFYWYRQILGQKVEFLVSFYNNEISEKSEIFDDQFSVERPDGSNFTLKIRSTKLEDSAMYFCASSEVTWTGTSETQYFGPGTRLLVL.

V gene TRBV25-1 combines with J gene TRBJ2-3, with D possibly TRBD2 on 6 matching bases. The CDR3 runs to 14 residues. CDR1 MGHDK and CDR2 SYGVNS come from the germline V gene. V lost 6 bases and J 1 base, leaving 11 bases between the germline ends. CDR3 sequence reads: CASSAGLGTDTQYF. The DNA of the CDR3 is TGTGCCAGCAGCGCGGGGCTGGGCACAGATACGCAGTATTTT.

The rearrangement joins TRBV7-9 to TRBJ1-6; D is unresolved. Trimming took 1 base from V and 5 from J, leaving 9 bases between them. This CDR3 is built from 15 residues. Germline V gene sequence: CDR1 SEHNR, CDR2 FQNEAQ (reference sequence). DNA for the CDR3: TGTGCCAGCAGCTTAGGGGCAGGAAATAATTCACCCCTCCACTTT. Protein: CASSLGAGNNSPLHF.

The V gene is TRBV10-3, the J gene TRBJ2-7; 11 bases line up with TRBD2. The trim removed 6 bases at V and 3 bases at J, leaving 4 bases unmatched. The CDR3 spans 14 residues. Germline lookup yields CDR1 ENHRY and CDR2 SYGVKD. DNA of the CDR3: TGTGCCATCAGCTCTAGCGGGGGGAACTACGAGCAGTACTTC. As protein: CAISSSGGNYEQYF.

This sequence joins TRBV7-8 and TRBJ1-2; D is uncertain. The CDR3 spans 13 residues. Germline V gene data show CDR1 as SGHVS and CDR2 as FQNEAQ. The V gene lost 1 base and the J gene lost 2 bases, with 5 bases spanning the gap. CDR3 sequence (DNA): TGTGCCAGCAGCTTAGTCAGGAACTATGGCTACACCTTC. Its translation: CASSLVRNYGYTF.

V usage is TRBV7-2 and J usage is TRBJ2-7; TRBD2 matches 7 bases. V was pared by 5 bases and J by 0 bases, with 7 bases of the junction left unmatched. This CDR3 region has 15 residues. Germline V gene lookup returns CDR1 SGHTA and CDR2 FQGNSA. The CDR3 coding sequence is TGTGCCAGCAGCCCCAACGGGGGGAGCTCCTACGAGCAGTACTTC. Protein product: CASSPNGGSSYEQYF.

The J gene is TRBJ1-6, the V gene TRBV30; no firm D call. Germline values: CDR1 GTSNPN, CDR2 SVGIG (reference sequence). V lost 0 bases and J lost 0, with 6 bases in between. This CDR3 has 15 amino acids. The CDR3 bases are TGTGCCTGGAGTGTGGTCAGCTCCTATAATTCACCCCTCCACTTT. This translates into CAWSVVSSYNSPLHF.

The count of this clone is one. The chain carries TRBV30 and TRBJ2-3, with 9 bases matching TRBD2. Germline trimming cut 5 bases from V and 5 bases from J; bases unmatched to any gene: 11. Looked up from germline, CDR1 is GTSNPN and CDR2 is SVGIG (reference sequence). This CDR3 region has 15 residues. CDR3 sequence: CAWVPGRGGRDTQYF. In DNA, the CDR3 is TGTGCCTGGGTCCCTGGGCGGGGGGGCAGAGATACGCAGTATTTT.

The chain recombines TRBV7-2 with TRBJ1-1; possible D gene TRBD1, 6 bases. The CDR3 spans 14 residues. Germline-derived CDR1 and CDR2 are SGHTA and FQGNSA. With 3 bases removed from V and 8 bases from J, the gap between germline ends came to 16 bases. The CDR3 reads CASSFFGVRGEAFF. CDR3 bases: TGTGCCAGCAGCTTCTTCGGAGTCAGGGGCGAAGCTTTCTTT. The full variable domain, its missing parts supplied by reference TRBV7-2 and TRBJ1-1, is GAGVSQSPSNKVTEKGKDVELRCDPISGHTALYWYRQSLGQGLEFLIYFQGNSAPDKSGLPSDRFSAERTGGSVSTLTIQRTQQEDSAVYLCASSFFGVRGEAFFGQGTRLTVV.